This T cell receptor beta chain was captured in a study of blood T cells in healthy people across ages. About the study: Per every two T cells, about one barcoded beta molecule was captured by template switching. Study results and caveats: The unsorted PBMCs prevented any conclusive comparison of naive versus antigen-experienced cells. In these data, TCR beta diversity tracked strongly with naive T cell percentage.

PCR was performed a second time for about 6 to 12 cycles using a sample-barcoded 5' primer and a J-beta primer mix. TCRdb itself ran the 5' RACE reads through MiXCR, one entry per CDR3 protein. This table holds 700,000 or so distinct CDR3 sequences, 22% found once. With 5 bases removed from V and 4 bases from J, the gap between germline ends came to 20 bases. The CDR3 covers 15 residues. Germline V gene sequence: CDR1 SQVTM, CDR2 ANQGSEA. Each donor was a healthy Caucasian individual from Russia, aged roughly 6 to 95. A note on this clonotype: Its specificity is not known.

The sequenced sample consisted of blood. This chain links TRBV29-1 with TRBJ1-1, with D perhaps matching TRBD1 (6 bases). The receptor comes from a man between 65 and 85 years old in good health. As DNA, the CDR3 is TGCAGCGTTCTTTTAGGGGGGGGTGGATCCACTGAAGCTTTCTTT. This sequence encodes CSVLLGGGGSTEAFF. Using reference TRBV29-1 and TRBJ1-1 for the parts outside the CDR3, the full variable domain is SAVISQKPSRDICQRGTSLTIQCQVDSQVTMMFWYRQQPGQSLTLIATANQGSEATYESGFVIDKFPISRPNLTFSTLTVSNMSPEDSSIYLCSVLLGGGGSTEAFFGQGTRLTVV.